The clone carrying this T cell receptor beta chain was detected a few times. Time point reported: newly diagnosed GD, antithyroid drugs for less than 3 months. Making the TCR library involved RNA that had been extracted from PBMCs. Criteria from the American Thyroid Association guidelines were applied to diagnose Graves' disease. This record belongs to a study of regulatory T cells in long-lasting Graves disease. Arm-PCR of CDR3 regions and iRepertoire HTBI primers were used to build TCR beta libraries. TCRdb re-analysed the multiplex PCR reads in MiXCR, keeping a single row per CDR3 protein. The sample includes over 450,000 distinct CDR3 sequences, 12% of them seen just once. Germline CDR1 and CDR2: SGHTA and FQGNSA. Trimming pared 5 bases from V and 4 bases from J, leaving 17 bases between. The CDR3 is 16 residues long. These data were likewise used in another study, on T cells in Graves' hyperthyroidism and ophthalmopathy.

The sequences come from peripheral blood mononuclear cells (PBMCs), collected at new diagnosis, from a patient treated with antithyroid drugs. This chain joins TRBV7-2 and TRBJ2-2; D is perhaps TRBD1 (6 bases). The receptor was isolated from a woman aged 30 to 39 with Graves disease. This CDR3 reads CASSLQRGGGTGELFF. The DNA of the CDR3 is TGTGCCAGCAGCCTCCAGAGAGGGGGTGGCACCGGGGAGCTGTTTTTT.